The present entry profiles one T cell receptor beta chain with its context. The data stem from a study of blood T cell repertoires in COVID-19. Study-level information: Acute and convalescent COVID-19 specimens originated in the United States, Italy and Spain.

Trimming took off 2 bases at V and 0 bases at J, with 13 bases between the two ends. Germline V gene data show CDR1 as MNHEY and CDR2 as SMNVEV (reference sequence). CDR3 length equals 17 residues. Sequencing used immunoSEQ multiplex PCR; TCRdb keeps in-frame clones, though not all of them. The sample lists about 530,000 clones, about 89% seen once, with under 8.5% in the top ten. The receptor comes from a woman aged 50 to 60 with COVID-19, enrolled during active disease. Input material: peripheral blood. This sequence joins TRBV27 and TRBJ1-4, with D possibly TRBD1 on 5 matching bases. The CDR3, as DNA: TGTGCCAGCAGTTTAGTTGTCCCAGGGACAACTAATGAAAAACTGTTTTTT. Protein sequence: CASSLVVPGTTNEKLFF.